The present entry profiles one TCR beta chain with its context. This sample is drawn from a study of cytomegalovirus exposure and HLA in healthy donors. With 7 bases clipped from V and 8 bases from J, the junction kept 19 bases outside the gene matches. CDR1 is GTSNPN and CDR2 is SVGIG in the germline V gene (reference sequence). The CDR3 is 15 residues long. The PCR ran on 60 Vbeta and 13 Jbeta primers. Method: immunoSEQ multiplex PCR; TCRdb's copy keeps in-frame clones and lacks some. This sample's table has 130,000 to 150,000 clones. Sequencing was done on a sample of PBMCs. This clonotype originated in a male donor in good health and CMV-seronegative. The rearrangement uses TRBV30 and TRBJ1-2; 7 bases fit TRBD1. The CDR3 DNA is TGTGCCTTCACCCGACAGGGCGGACTATCCGACGGCTACACCTTC. This encodes CAFTRQGGLSDGYTF. The complete variable domain, with remaining parts taken from reference TRBV30 and TRBJ1-2, reads SQTIHQWPATLVQPVGSPLSLECTVEGTSNPNLYWYRQAAGRGLQLLFYSVGIGQISSEVPQNLSASRPQDRQFILSSKKLLLSDSGFYLCAFTRQGGLSDGYTFGSGTRLTVV.